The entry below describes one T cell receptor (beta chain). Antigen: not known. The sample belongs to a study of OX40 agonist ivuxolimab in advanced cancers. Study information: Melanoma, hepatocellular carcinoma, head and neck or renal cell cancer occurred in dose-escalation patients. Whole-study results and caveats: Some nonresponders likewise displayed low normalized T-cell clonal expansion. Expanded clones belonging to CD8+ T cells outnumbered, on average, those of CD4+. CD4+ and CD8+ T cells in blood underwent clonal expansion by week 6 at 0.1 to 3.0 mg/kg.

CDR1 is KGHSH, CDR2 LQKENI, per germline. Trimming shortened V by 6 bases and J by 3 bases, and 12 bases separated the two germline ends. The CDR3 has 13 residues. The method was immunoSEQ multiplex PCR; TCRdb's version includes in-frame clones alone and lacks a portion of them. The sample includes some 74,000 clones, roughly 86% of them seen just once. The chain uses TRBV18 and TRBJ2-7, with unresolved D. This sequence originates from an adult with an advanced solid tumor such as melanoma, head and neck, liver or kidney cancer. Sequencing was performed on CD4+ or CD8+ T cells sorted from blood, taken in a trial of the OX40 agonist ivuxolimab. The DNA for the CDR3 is TGTGCCAGCTCGCGGTTCGGCAGCTACGAGCAGTACTTC. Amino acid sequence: CASSRFGSYEQYF.